Each of the 21 T cell receptor beta chains below was sequenced from the same sample in a study of T cell repertoires in cytomegalovirus infection. These TCRs' antigens remain unknown. MiXCR was run by TCRdb on the reads, yielding one entry per CDR3 protein. The sample gives 110,000 or so distinct CDR3 sequences, 29% of which show up once; about 81% is in the top ten. Here the sequenced sample was CD8+ T cells from cultured PBMCs, taken from culture after CMV antigen stimulation. All receptors come from a human donor in good health (CMV status not recorded). Some clones in this sample may be carry-over from other donors' samples.

The genes are TRBV27 and TRBJ2-2; no reliable D call. Germline values: CDR1 MNHEY, CDR2 SMNVEV (reference sequence). The ends were cut back, 0 bases at V and 7 bases at J, with 12 bases in the middle. This CDR3 has 15 residues. The CDR3 coding sequence is TGTGCCAGCAGTTTATCTAGGCTAGTCAACGGGGAGCTGTTTTTT. Its translation is CASSLSRLVNGELFF.

V is TRBV29-1 and J is TRBJ2-2; D is ambiguous. V was shortened by 4 bases and J by 1 base, with 7 bases between the two germline ends. This CDR3 region has 13 residues. The germline V gene has CDR1 SQVTM and CDR2 ANQGSEA. The CDR3 DNA follows: TGCAGCGTTGTCAATCGGAACACCGGGGAGCTGTTTTTT. It codes for CSVVNRNTGELFF.

V gene TRBV5-4 combines with J gene TRBJ2-2; 7 positions agree with TRBD2. The CDR3 spans 14 residues. CDR1 and CDR2 (germline): SGHNT, YYREEE (reference sequence). J lost 6 bases, V lost 2 bases, and 4 bases had no gene match. The CDR3 region is CASSLPGGAGELFF. The CDR3 nucleotides are TGTGCCAGCAGCTTACCGGGAGGTGCCGGGGAGCTGTTTTTT.

The gene calls are TRBV3-1 and TRBJ1-5; TRBD1 matches at 8 bases. Per the germline V gene, CDR1 is LGHDT and CDR2 is YNNKEL (reference sequence). Trimming at V came to 6 bases and at J to 1 base, leaving 8 bases not matched to a gene. The CDR3 sequence is 16 residues long. Here the CDR3 reads CASSPGQGWSNQPQHF. CDR3 DNA: TGTGCCAGCAGTCCAGGACAGGGCTGGAGCAATCAGCCCCAGCATTTT.

The chain carries TRBV4-1 and TRBJ2-7, with 9 bases fitting TRBD1. Germline CDR1 is MGHRA and CDR2 is YSYEKL. CDR3 length: 17 residues. The V segment lost 2 bases and the J segment 0 bases; nucleotides outside the gene matches: 8. The CDR3 coding sequence is TGCGCCAGCAGCCAAAGGACAGGGGCCATTTTCTCCTACGAGCAGTACTTC. Protein sequence: CASSQRTGAIFSYEQYF.

The chain couples TRBV15 to TRBJ2-7; D unclear. Germline assignment: CDR1 LNHNV and CDR2 YYDKDF (reference sequence). Trimming took off 3 bases at V and 2 bases at J, with 8 bases between the two ends. The CDR3 spans 13 residues. CDR3 bases: TGTGCCACCAGCAGGGTACAAGCCTACGAGCAGTACTTC. Residues: CATSRVQAYEQYF.

This clonotype was seen only a few times. The gene calls are TRBV5-6 and TRBJ1-1, with no clear D. The germline CDR1 and CDR2 sequences are SGHDT and YYEEEE. This CDR3 is built from 14 residues. V was trimmed by 0 bases and J by 1 base, leaving 7 bases between them. CDR3 residues: CASSLERTNTEAFF. The CDR3 coding sequence is TGTGCCAGCAGCTTGGAACGGACGAACACTGAAGCTTTCTTT.

This clonotype was observed a few times. This chain connects TRBV7-9 to TRBJ2-2; no clear D. Germline CDR1 and CDR2: SEHNR and FQNEAQ (reference sequence). V was shortened by 8 bases and J by 3 bases, with 4 bases between the two germline ends. The CDR3 extends over 11 amino acids. In nucleotides, the CDR3 is TGTGCCAGCGATGACACCGGGGAGCTGTTTTTT. Protein product: CASDDTGELFF.

The J gene is TRBJ2-1, the V gene TRBV4-2; no definite D call. V gave up 2 bases and J gave up 0 bases, with 8 bases separating them. This CDR3 contains 15 residues. From germline, CDR1 is LGHNA and CDR2 YNFKEQ. The CDR3 is CASSQTTSSYNEQFF. The DNA of the CDR3 is TGTGCCAGCAGCCAAACAACGAGCTCCTACAATGAGCAGTTCTTC.

This clonotype has at least ten counts. The V gene is TRBV7-9, the J gene TRBJ2-7, with 8 positions matching TRBD1. The CDR3 totals 14 residues. The V gene's germline CDR1 is SEHNR and CDR2 FQNEAQ (reference sequence). V lost 4 bases to trimming and J lost 5 bases; unmatched junction nucleotides: 7. The DNA for the CDR3 is TGTGCCAGCAGCTCAGAGGCGACAGGGGACGAGCAGTACTTC. Protein product: CASSSEATGDEQYF. The entire variable domain, with the rest obtained from reference TRBV7-9 and TRBJ2-7, is as follows: DTGVSQNPRHKITKRGQNVTFRCDPISEHNRLYWYRQTLGQGPEFLTYFQNEAQLEKSRLLSDRFSAERPKGSFSTLEIQRTEQGDSAMYLCASSSEATGDEQYFGPGTRLTVT.

This clonotype was counted a few times. This chain uses TRBV30 with TRBJ1-2; TRBD1 matches at 8 bases. Germline V CDR1 and CDR2: GTSNPN, SVGIG (reference sequence). The CDR3 extends over 12 amino acids. V trimming: 4 bases; J trimming: 8 bases; junction bases outside the gene matches: 6. The chain's CDR3 is CAWTDRVEGYTF. For the CDR3, the DNA is TGTGCCTGGACGGACAGGGTAGAAGGCTACACCTTC. Looking up the rest from reference TRBV30 and TRBJ1-2 gives the full variable domain: SQTIHQWPATLVQPVGSPLSLECTVEGTSNPNLYWYRQAAGRGLQLLFYSVGIGQISSEVPQNLSASRPQDRQFILSSKKLLLSDSGFYLCAWTDRVEGYTFGSGTRLTVV.

This clonotype was counted between two and nine times. The rearrangement links TRBV7-9 to TRBJ1-2; D possibly corresponds to TRBD1 (6 bases). The CDR3 spans 14 residues. Germline CDR1 reads SEHNR; CDR2 reads FQNEAQ (reference sequence). The V and J ends lost 1 base and 7 bases respectively, with 13 bases between them. Written as DNA, the CDR3 is TGTGCCAGCAGCTTAGTCCCCGGGGGCCGTGGCTACACCTTC. It yields the protein CASSLVPGGRGYTF.

V is TRBV12-3 or TRBV12-4 and J is TRBJ2-5; 7 bases map to TRBD1. The length of the CDR3 is 14 residues. The J segment lost 4 bases and the V segment lost 4 bases, leaving 6 bases of the junction unmatched. The DNA for the CDR3 is TGTGCCAGCAGTTATACGACAGGGTTAGAGACCCAGTACTTC. It specifies CASSYTTGLETQYF.

CDR3 bases: TGTGCCAGTAGTCCCCAGGGGCAAGGTCCCCAGCATTTT. It specifies CASSPQGQGPQHF. The chain employs TRBV19 and TRBJ1-5, with D perhaps TRBD1 (6 bases). The V gene lost 5 bases and the J gene lost 10 bases, with 15 bases spanning the gap. This CDR3 has 13 residues. The V gene's germline CDR1 is LNHDA and CDR2 SQIVND (reference sequence). Complete variable domain (other parts from reference TRBV19 and TRBJ1-5): DGGITQSPKYLFRKEGQNVTLSCEQNLNHDAMYWYRQDPGQGLRLIYYSQIVNDFQKGDIAEGYSVSREKKESFPLTVTSAQKNPTAFYLCASSPQGQGPQHFGDGTRLSIL.

The genes are TRBV5-6 and TRBJ2-3; tentative D call: TRBD2 (7 bases). The CDR3 consists of 16 residues. CDR1 SGHDT and CDR2 YYEEEE come from the germline V gene. The ends were cut back, 6 bases at V and 2 bases at J, with 19 bases in the middle. CDR3 sequence (DNA): TGTGCCAGCAACACCATGGGCGGGGGCCCCACAGATACGCAGTATTTT. Encoded protein: CASNTMGGGPTDTQYF.

This chain joins TRBV12-3 or TRBV12-4 and TRBJ1-1; a weak D match, TRBD1 (6 bases). Trimming cost V 6 bases and J 7 bases, with 15 bases left between them. The CDR3 has 13 residues. CDR3 residues: CASRVTGRGEAFF. The CDR3, as DNA: TGTGCCAGCAGAGTAACAGGGAGGGGTGAAGCTTTCTTT.

This clonotype was seen a few times. The chain joins TRBV4-1 to TRBJ1-1, with D possibly TRBD1 on 5 matching bases. Germline V lookup: CDR1 MGHRA, CDR2 YSYEKL. This CDR3 has 15 amino acids. Deletions cut 1 base from V and 1 base from J, with 10 bases between. The CDR3 region is CASSQGRQGNTEAFF. For the CDR3, the DNA is TGCGCCAGCAGCCAAGGACGGCAGGGGAACACTGAAGCTTTCTTT.

At least ten counts were recorded for this clonotype. V and J are TRBV7-9 and TRBJ1-2; D is perhaps TRBD1 (5 bases). V was shortened by 5 bases and J by 3 bases, with 16 bases between the two germline ends. The CDR3 covers 15 residues. Germline V gene sequence: CDR1 SEHNR, CDR2 FQNEAQ (reference sequence). Here the CDR3 DNA reads TGTGCCAGCAGCCCAACCGGCGGGACGGACTATGGCTACACCTTC. Protein: CASSPTGGTDYGYTF. Based on the CDR3 plus reference TRBV7-9 and TRBJ1-2, the full variable domain is DTGVSQNPRHKITKRGQNVTFRCDPISEHNRLYWYRQTLGQGPEFLTYFQNEAQLEKSRLLSDRFSAERPKGSFSTLEIQRTEQGDSAMYLCASSPTGGTDYGYTFGSGTRLTVV.

The chain uses TRBV27 and TRBJ2-2; D possibly corresponds to TRBD1 (5 bases). Deletions cut 7 bases from V and 2 bases from J, with 11 bases between. The CDR3 spans 14 residues. Looked up from germline, CDR1 is MNHEY and CDR2 is SMNVEV (reference sequence). CDR3 region: CASTKGPNTGELFF. CDR3 coding DNA: TGTGCCAGCACTAAGGGGCCCAACACCGGGGAGCTGTTTTTT.

The sample holds many counts of this clonotype. The CDR3, as DNA: TGTGCCAGCAGCTTAATCCTAGCGGGACTCAATGAGCAGTTCTTC. Residues: CASSLILAGLNEQFF. This chain uses TRBV11-2 with TRBJ2-1; 9 bases are shared with TRBD2. In germline, CDR1 is SGHAT, CDR2 FQNNGV. The V segment lost 2 bases and the J segment 6 bases; nucleotides outside the gene matches: 5. CDR3 size: 15 residues.

The CDR3 region has the DNA TGTGCCAGCAGTTACGCCAGCTGGTCGGGCGGGGAGCTGTTTTTT. Protein sequence: CASSYASWSGGELFF. The V gene is TRBV6-6, the J gene TRBJ2-2; D remains ambiguous. With 2 bases removed from V and 7 bases from J, the gap between germline ends came to 14 bases. The germline gives CDR1 MNHNY, CDR2 SVGAGI (reference sequence). The CDR3 has 15 amino acids.